This record concerns one T cell receptor beta chain sequence. What it binds is unknown. This sample was taken from a study of immune evolution from preneoplasia to lung adenocarcinoma. This CDR3 has 10 amino acids. Per the germline V gene, CDR1 is MNHNY and CDR2 is SVGAGI (reference sequence). V dropped 6 bases and J dropped 8 bases, with 7 bases sitting between them. Method: immunoSEQ multiplex PCR; TCRdb's copy keeps in-frame clones and lacks some. The table lists some 15,000 clones, approximately 80% of them singletons. General study findings and limits: Normal lung had the highest top T cell clone frequencies.

Sequencing input: FFPE minimally invasive lung adenocarcinoma tissue. The chain joins TRBV6-6 to TRBJ1-2; D gene unclear. This sequence was found in a person between 60 and 80 years old with lung adenocarcinoma. The CDR3 DNA follows: TGTGCCAGCAGATTGGACGGCTACACCTTC. This codes for CASRLDGYTF.